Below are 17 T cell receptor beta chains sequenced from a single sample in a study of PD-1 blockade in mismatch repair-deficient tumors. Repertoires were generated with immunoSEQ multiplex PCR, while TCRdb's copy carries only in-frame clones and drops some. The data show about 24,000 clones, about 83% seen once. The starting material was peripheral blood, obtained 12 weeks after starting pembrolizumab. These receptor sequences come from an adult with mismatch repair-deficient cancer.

CDR3 sequence reads: CASREFGTSVSYNEQFF. The CDR3 DNA follows: TGTGCCAGCAGGGAATTCGGGACTAGCGTCTCCTACAATGAGCAGTTCTTC. The chain recombines TRBV6-1 with TRBJ2-1; 10 bases match TRBD2. The CDR3 spans 17 residues. After removal of 6 bases from V and 0 bases from J, the junction contained 8 bases not matched to a gene. CDR1 is MNHNS, CDR2 SASEGT, per germline.

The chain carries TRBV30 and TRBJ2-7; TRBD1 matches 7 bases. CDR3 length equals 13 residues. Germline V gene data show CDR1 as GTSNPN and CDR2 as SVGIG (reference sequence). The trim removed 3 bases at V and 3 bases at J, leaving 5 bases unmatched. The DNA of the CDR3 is TGTGCCTGGAGATCGGCAGGGGGCTACGAGCAGTACTTC. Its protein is CAWRSAGGYEQYF.

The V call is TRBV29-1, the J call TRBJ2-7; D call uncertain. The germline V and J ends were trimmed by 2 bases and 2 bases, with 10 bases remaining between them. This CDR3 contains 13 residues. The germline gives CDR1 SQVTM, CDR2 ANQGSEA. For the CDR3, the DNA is TGCAGCGTTGAACTGGGTGGCCCCTACGAGCAGTACTTC. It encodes CSVELGGPYEQYF.

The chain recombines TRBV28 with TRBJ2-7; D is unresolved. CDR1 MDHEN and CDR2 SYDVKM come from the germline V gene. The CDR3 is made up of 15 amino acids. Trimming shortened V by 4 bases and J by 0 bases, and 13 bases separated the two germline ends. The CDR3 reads CASSSGSRSSYEQYF. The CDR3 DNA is TGTGCCAGCAGTTCGGGCAGCCGAAGCTCCTACGAGCAGTACTTC.

CDR3 residues: CAWKLAGVLEQFF. The CDR3 DNA follows: TGTGCCTGGAAGCTAGCGGGAGTGCTGGAGCAGTTCTTC. This chain links TRBV30 with TRBJ2-1, with 10 bases aligning to TRBD2. In germline, CDR1 is GTSNPN, CDR2 SVGIG (reference sequence). This CDR3 is 13 amino acids long. The trim removed 4 bases at V and 10 bases at J, leaving 7 bases unmatched.

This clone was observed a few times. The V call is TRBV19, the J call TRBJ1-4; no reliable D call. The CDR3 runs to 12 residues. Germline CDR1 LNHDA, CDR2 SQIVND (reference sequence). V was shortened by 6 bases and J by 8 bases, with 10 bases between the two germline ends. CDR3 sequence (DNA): TGTGCCAGTAGCCCTCCCGGGGAAAAACTGTTTTTT. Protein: CASSPPGEKLFF.

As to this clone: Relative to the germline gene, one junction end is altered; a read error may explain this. The CDR3 DNA sequence: TGTGCCAGCAGCCAGGGCGGGAGCTCCCACAATGAGCAGTTCTTC. Its protein is CASSQGGSSHNEQFF. The gene calls are TRBV5-6 and TRBJ2-1; 7 bases are shared with TRBD2. This CDR3 has 15 amino acids. The germline gives CDR1 SGHDT, CDR2 YYEEEE. Looking up the rest from reference TRBV5-6 and TRBJ2-1 gives the full variable domain: DAGVTQSPTHLIKTRGQQVTLRCSPKSGHDTVSWYQQALGQGPQFIFQYYEEEERQRGNFPDRFSGHQFPNYSSELNVNALLLGDSALYLCASSQGGSSHNEQFFGPGTRLTVL.

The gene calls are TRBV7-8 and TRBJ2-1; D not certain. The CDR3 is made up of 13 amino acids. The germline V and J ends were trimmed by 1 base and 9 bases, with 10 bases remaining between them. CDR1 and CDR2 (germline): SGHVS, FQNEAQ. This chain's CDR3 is CASSLGPLSEQFF. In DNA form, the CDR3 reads TGTGCCAGCAGCTTAGGGCCCCTTAGTGAGCAGTTCTTC.

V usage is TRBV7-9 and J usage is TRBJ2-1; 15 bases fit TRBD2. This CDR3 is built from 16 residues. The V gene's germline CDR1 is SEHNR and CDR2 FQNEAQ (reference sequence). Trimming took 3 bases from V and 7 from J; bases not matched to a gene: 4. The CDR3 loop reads CASSFWTSGRGNEQFF. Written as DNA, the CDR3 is TGTGCCAGCAGCTTCTGGACTAGCGGGAGGGGGAATGAGCAGTTCTTC.

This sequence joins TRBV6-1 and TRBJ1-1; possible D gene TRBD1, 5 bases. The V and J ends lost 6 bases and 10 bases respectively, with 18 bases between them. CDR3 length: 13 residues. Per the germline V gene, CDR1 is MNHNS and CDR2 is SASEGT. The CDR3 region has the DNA TGTGCCAGCAGGCCCACAGCTGCGGGGGGAGCTTTCTTT. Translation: CASRPTAAGGAFF.

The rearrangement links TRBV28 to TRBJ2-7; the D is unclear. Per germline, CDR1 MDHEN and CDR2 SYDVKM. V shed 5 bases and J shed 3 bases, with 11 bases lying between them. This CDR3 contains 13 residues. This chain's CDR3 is CASSPRPLYEQYF. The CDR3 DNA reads TGTGCCAGCAGTCCCCGACCGCTCTACGAGCAGTACTTC.

In DNA, the CDR3 is TGTGCCAGCAGCTTAGGGCAGGGATCCTACAATGAGCAGTTCTTC. This encodes CASSLGQGSYNEQFF. This rearrangement joins TRBV7-3 to TRBJ2-1, with D maybe TRBD1 (5 bases). The length of the CDR3 is 15 residues. V lost 2 bases and J 1 base, leaving 9 bases between the germline ends. The germline V gene encodes CDR1 SGHTA and CDR2 FQGTGA.

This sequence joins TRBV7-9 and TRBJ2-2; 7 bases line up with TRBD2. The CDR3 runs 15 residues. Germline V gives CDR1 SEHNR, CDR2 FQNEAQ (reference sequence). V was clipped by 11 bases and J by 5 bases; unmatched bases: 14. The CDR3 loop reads CAGALLQGLTGELFF. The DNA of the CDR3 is TGTGCCGGGGCTCTTTTGCAGGGACTAACCGGGGAGCTGTTTTTT.

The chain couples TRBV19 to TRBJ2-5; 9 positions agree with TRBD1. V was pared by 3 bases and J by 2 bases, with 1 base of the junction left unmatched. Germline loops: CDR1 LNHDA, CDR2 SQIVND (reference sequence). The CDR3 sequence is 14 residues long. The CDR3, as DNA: TGTGCCAGTAGTATCGGGACAGGGCAAGAGACCCAGTACTTC. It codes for CASSIGTGQETQYF.

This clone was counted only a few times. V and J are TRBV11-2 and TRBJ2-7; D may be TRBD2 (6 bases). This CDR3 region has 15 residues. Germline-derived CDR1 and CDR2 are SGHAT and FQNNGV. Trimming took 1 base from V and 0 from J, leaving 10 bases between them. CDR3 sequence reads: CASSLVVGGSYEQYF. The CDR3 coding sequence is TGTGCCAGCAGCTTAGTGGTGGGGGGCTCCTACGAGCAGTACTTC.

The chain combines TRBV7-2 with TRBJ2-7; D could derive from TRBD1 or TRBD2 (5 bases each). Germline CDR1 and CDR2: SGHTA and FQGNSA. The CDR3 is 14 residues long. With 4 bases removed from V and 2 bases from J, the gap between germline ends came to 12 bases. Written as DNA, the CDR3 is TGTGCCAGCAGCTCAGGGACGGTGACCTACGAGCAGTACTTC. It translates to CASSSGTVTYEQYF. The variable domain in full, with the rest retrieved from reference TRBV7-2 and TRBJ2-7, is GAGVSQSPSNKVTEKGKDVELRCDPISGHTALYWYRQSLGQGLEFLIYFQGNSAPDKSGLPSDRFSAERTGGSVSTLTIQRTQQEDSAVYLCASSSGTVTYEQYFGPGTRLTVT.

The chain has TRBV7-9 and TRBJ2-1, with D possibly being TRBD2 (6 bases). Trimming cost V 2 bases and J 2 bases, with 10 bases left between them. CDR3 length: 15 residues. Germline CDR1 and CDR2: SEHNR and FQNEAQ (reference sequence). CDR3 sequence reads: CASSLLAWPYNEQFF. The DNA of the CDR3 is TGTGCCAGCAGCTTACTAGCGTGGCCCTACAATGAGCAGTTCTTC.